The clone carrying this T cell receptor (beta chain) came up once. Antigen: not known. Arm-PCR of CDR3 regions with iRepertoire HTBI primers generated TCR beta libraries. A single record per CDR3 protein comes from TCRdb applying MiXCR to the multiplex PCR reads. The repertoire holds about 310,000 distinct CDR3 sequences, approximately 20% seen once, with more than 55% in the top ten. As for time point: persistent/refractory GD, antithyroid drugs over 5 years with positive TRAb. PBMC-extracted RNA yielded the TCR library. The sample belongs to a study of regulatory T cells in long-lasting Graves disease. Study-wide background: The study counted Graves' disease as persistent given over 5 years of antithyroid drugs and positive TSH receptor antibodies.

The study's findings and limits: Whereas new patients shared some 970 public clonotypes, persistent patients shared more, at about 2,700. Reduced TCR diversity was observed in persistent Graves' patients versus newly diagnosed patients.

V lost 0 bases, J lost 7 bases, and 8 bases lay in between. There are 13 residues in the CDR3. Germline loops: CDR1 SGDLS, CDR2 YYNGEE. V and J are TRBV9 and TRBJ1-5; no clear D gene. The source was peripheral blood mononuclear cells (PBMCs), collected when the disease was refractory, from a patient treated with antithyroid drugs. This clonotype originated in a female donor with Graves disease. The CDR3 DNA reads as TGTGCCAGCAGCGTAGGGCTTGAACAGCCCCAGCATTTT. Its translation: CASSVGLEQPQHF.